These 20 T cell receptor beta chains were sequenced from one sample in a study of blood T cell repertoires in COVID-19. Here immunoSEQ multiplex PCR was the method, and the copy in TCRdb shows in-frame clones only, minus some. There are 500,000 to 600,000 clones in the sample; approximately 88% occur only once, and about 8.2% lies in the top ten. Specimen: peripheral blood. The source is a woman aged 50 to 60 with COVID-19, enrolled during active disease.

This chain joins TRBV30 and TRBJ1-3; D gene ambiguous. The V gene's germline CDR1 is GTSNPN and CDR2 SVGIG (reference sequence). V dropped 3 bases and J dropped 9 bases, with 12 bases sitting between them. The CDR3 covers 12 residues. CDR3 residues: CAWREQLGTIYF. The CDR3 DNA sequence: TGTGCCTGGAGGGAACAGTTGGGCACCATATATTTT.

V and J are TRBV10-3 and TRBJ2-7, with D tentatively TRBD2 (7 bases). This CDR3 is built from 14 residues. Looked up from germline, CDR1 is ENHRY and CDR2 is SYGVKD. The V end was cut by 1 base, the J end by 7 bases, with 14 bases between. CDR3 sequence: CAISEFTGGREQYF. The CDR3 DNA follows: TGTGCCATCAGTGAGTTTACGGGGGGCCGGGAGCAGTACTTC.

The chain joins TRBV2 to TRBJ2-7; 10 positions agree with TRBD2. Trimming removed 5 bases from V and 0 bases from J; junction bases left unmatched: 4. The germline V gene has CDR1 SNHLY and CDR2 FYNNEI. The CDR3 totals 15 residues. As DNA, the CDR3 is TGTGCCAGCAGTAGACCTAGCGGGAGCTCCTACGAGCAGTACTTC. Encoded protein: CASSRPSGSSYEQYF.

This chain links TRBV7-5 with TRBJ2-7; TRBD2, the D gene given by the table, was not confirmed from the DNA. TRBV7-5 is classified as a pseudogene. This CDR3 is built from 13 residues. CDR3 protein: CASSLSSGRQQYF. CDR3 in DNA: TGTGCCAGCAGCTTATCGTCCGGGAGGCAGCAGTACTTC.

The V and J genes are TRBV13 and TRBJ1-1, with D maybe TRBD1 (6 bases). Trimming removed 3 bases from V and 11 bases from J, with 13 bases in between. CDR1 and CDR2 from the germline V gene are PRHDT and FYEKMQ (reference sequence). CDR3 length equals 12 residues. CDR3 in amino acids: CASSLGAAKAFF. The CDR3 coding sequence is TGTGCCAGCAGCTTGGGGGCCGCTAAGGCTTTCTTT.

V and J are TRBV29-1 and TRBJ2-7; D is undetermined. CDR3 length: 14 amino acids. V was cut by 6 bases and J by 0 bases, with 15 bases left in between. Germline V lookup: CDR1 SQVTM, CDR2 ANQGSEA. The CDR3 DNA reads TGCAGCGTCGCGCCCACACAGTTCTCCTACGAGCAGTACTTC. It specifies CSVAPTQFSYEQYF.

The V gene is TRBV19, the J gene TRBJ1-5; maybe TRBD1 (6 bases). CDR3 length: 15 amino acids. Germline V gives CDR1 LNHDA, CDR2 SQIVND (reference sequence). V dropped 5 bases and J dropped 4 bases, with 15 bases sitting between them. The CDR3 protein is CASSPRDTVNQPQHF. CDR3 DNA: TGTGCCAGTAGTCCTCGGGACACCGTAAATCAGCCCCAGCATTTT. The variable domain in full, with the rest retrieved from reference TRBV19 and TRBJ1-5, is DGGITQSPKYLFRKEGQNVTLSCEQNLNHDAMYWYRQDPGQGLRLIYYSQIVNDFQKGDIAEGYSVSREKKESFPLTVTSAQKNPTAFYLCASSPRDTVNQPQHFGDGTRLSIL.

V is TRBV7-9 and J is TRBJ1-1; tentatively, D is TRBD1 (6 bases). V lost 1 base and J 4 bases, leaving 13 bases between the germline ends. The germline gives CDR1 SEHNR, CDR2 FQNEAQ (reference sequence). This CDR3 contains 15 residues. For the CDR3, the DNA is TGTGCCAGCAGCTTAGTGGGGGGGCTGGGCACTGAAGCTTTCTTT. Translation gives CASSLVGGLGTEAFF.

The rearrangement uses TRBV6-1 and TRBJ1-2; D is uncertain. CDR3 size: 18 residues. The germline V and J ends were trimmed by 3 bases and 4 bases, with 24 bases remaining between them. Per the germline V gene, CDR1 is MNHNS and CDR2 is SASEGT. The CDR3 reads CASSDRERWIESPYGYTF. The CDR3 region has the DNA TGTGCCAGCAGTGACCGGGAAAGGTGGATTGAGTCTCCCTATGGCTACACCTTC.

A remark on this clone: One junction end disagrees with the germline gene, perhaps due to a read error. The rearrangement uses TRBV3-1 (or the pseudogene TRBV3-2) and TRBJ2-1, with D possibly TRBD2 on 5 matching bases. Per the germline V gene, CDR1 is LGHDT and CDR2 is YNNKEL (reference sequence). CDR3 length: 16 amino acids. CDR3 DNA: TGTGCCAGCAGCCAAGGGGCAGGAGGCTCCCACAATGAGCAGTTCTTC. It translates to CASSQGAGGSHNEQFF.

The chain is built from TRBV9 and TRBJ2-3; the D gene is possibly TRBD1 (5 bases). V gave up 4 bases and J gave up 4 bases, with 16 bases separating them. From germline, CDR1 is SGDLS and CDR2 YYNGEE. The CDR3 sequence is 15 residues long. Here the CDR3 reads CASSSHRTQADTQYF. In DNA, the CDR3 is TGTGCCAGCAGCTCCCACAGGACCCAGGCAGATACGCAGTATTTT.

The count of this clone is one. The chain couples TRBV25-1 to TRBJ1-1; maybe TRBD1 (6 bases). V lost 2 bases to trimming and J lost 4 bases, with 11 bases between them. Looked up from germline, CDR1 is MGHDK and CDR2 is SYGVNS. This CDR3 spans 14 amino acids. The CDR3 loop is CASSEEGGSTEAFF. CDR3 coding DNA: TGTGCCAGCAGTGAAGAGGGGGGGAGCACTGAAGCTTTCTTT.

The J gene is TRBJ2-1, the V gene TRBV12-3 or TRBV12-4; 9 bases map to TRBD1. V was pared by 6 bases and J by 6 bases, with 0 bases of the junction left unmatched. The CDR3 loop spans 12 amino acids. CDR3 loop: CASRQGANEQFF. DNA of the CDR3: TGTGCCAGCAGACAGGGGGCCAATGAGCAGTTCTTC.

The V and J genes are TRBV5-1 and TRBJ2-5, with TRBD2 matching 10 bases. CDR3 length: 13 amino acids. Trimming at V came to 3 bases and at J to 5 bases, leaving 1 base not matched to a gene. The germline CDR1 and CDR2 sequences are SGHRS and YFSETQ. The CDR3 nucleotides are TGCGCCAGCAGCTCGGGACTAGCGGAGACCCAGTACTTC. Residues: CASSSGLAETQYF.

V and J are TRBV3-1 (or the pseudogene TRBV3-2) and TRBJ2-7; unclear D gene. Trimming cost V 5 bases and J 4 bases, with 12 bases left between them. CDR3 length equals 13 residues. The germline gives CDR1 LGHDT, CDR2 YNNKEL (reference sequence). CDR3 DNA sequence: TGTGCCAGCAGCTCATTGACTGGTTACGAGCAGTACTTC. Its translation: CASSSLTGYEQYF.

A note on this clone: The sample has other DNA sequences that encode this CDR3 too. The CDR3 DNA reads TGTGCCAGCAGCGTCGGGGGAGTGAACACTGAAGCTTTCTTT. It encodes CASSVGGVNTEAFF. J is TRBJ1-1 and V is TRBV9; perhaps TRBD1 as D (5 bases). Germline CDR1 is SGDLS and CDR2 is YYNGEE. CDR3 size: 14 residues. V was shortened by 2 bases and J by 0 bases, with 8 bases between the two germline ends.

The chain has TRBV14 and TRBJ1-4, with 7 bases identical to TRBD1. This CDR3 contains 16 residues. The V and J ends lost 4 bases and 8 bases, in that order; junction bases with no gene match: 13. Germline lookup yields CDR1 SGHDN and CDR2 FVKESK. In DNA form, the CDR3 reads TGTGCCAGCAGCCGGCCTCCGGGACAGAGGGAAGAAAAACTGTTTTTT. It codes for CASSRPPGQREEKLFF.

This chain joins TRBV18 and TRBJ1-2, with a possible D match to TRBD1 (6 bases). This CDR3 has 15 residues. Trimming stripped 4 bases from V and 2 bases from J, with 14 bases between. Germline loops: CDR1 KGHSH, CDR2 LQKENI. The CDR3 DNA follows: TGTGCCAGCTCACTCCTTTCGACAGGAAACTATGGCTACACCTTC. Its protein product is CASSLLSTGNYGYTF.

The chain recombines TRBV25-1 with TRBJ2-1; D might be TRBD2 (5 bases). CDR3 length: 16 residues. Germline V gives CDR1 MGHDK, CDR2 SYGVNS. The V end was cut by 7 bases, the J end by 0 bases, with 16 bases between. The CDR3 spells CASTPPGLSSYNEQFF. The CDR3 DNA reads TGTGCCAGCACCCCGCCGGGATTGAGCTCCTACAATGAGCAGTTCTTC. Full variable domain (missing parts from reference TRBV25-1 and TRBJ2-1): EADIYQTPRYLVIGTGKKITLECSQTMGHDKMYWYQQDPGMELHLIHYSYGVNSTEKGDLSSESTVSRIRTEHFPLTLESARPSHTSQYLCASTPPGLSSYNEQFFGPGTRLTVL.

V is TRBV18 and J is TRBJ2-3; the match to TRBD2 covers 9 bases. Germline assignment: CDR1 KGHSH and CDR2 LQKENI. The V segment lost 2 bases and the J segment 0 bases; nucleotides outside the gene matches: 6. CDR3 length: 17 residues. The CDR3 bases are TGTGCCAGCTCACCAGGTCGTAGCGGGGGTAGCACAGATACGCAGTATTTT. Translated, it gives CASSPGRSGGSTDTQYF.